This T cell receptor (beta chain) was recorded in a study of PD-L1 blockade in urothelial cancer. Whole-study context: Typically, measured as a median, blood samples had over 120,000 T cells.

As for time point: pretreatment peripheral blood. For each patient, 1 to 8 samples were obtained, pretreatment and on-treatment. Sequenced by immunoSEQ multiplex PCR; TCRdb stores in-frame clones only, minus some. Here the sample spans about 87,000 clones, roughly 84% being singletons. Germline V gene data show CDR1 as MGHDK and CDR2 as SYGVNS. Unmatched junction bases numbered 9, after V lost 5 bases and J lost 7 bases. The CDR3 has 14 amino acids. This clonotype was sampled from a man between 60 and 75 years old with urothelial cancer. This chain joins TRBV25-1 and TRBJ2-5, with 8 bases matching TRBD2. Sequenced material: PBMCs, taken around atezolizumab (anti-PD-L1) treatment. The CDR3 protein is CASSRYTGGGTQYF. CDR3 sequence (DNA): TGTGCCAGCAGTAGGTACACCGGGGGGGGGACCCAGTACTTC.